A single sample gave rise to the 6 T cell receptor beta chains below, sequenced in a study of OX40 agonist ivuxolimab in advanced cancers. Sequencing used immunoSEQ multiplex PCR; TCRdb keeps in-frame clones, though not all of them. This table has nearly 60,000 clones, roughly four fifths appearing once. The input for sequencing was CD4+ or CD8+ T cells sorted from blood, taken in a trial of the OX40 agonist ivuxolimab. These receptors originate from an adult with an advanced solid tumor such as melanoma, head and neck, liver or kidney cancer.

This chain uses TRBV9 with TRBJ2-6, with D possibly TRBD2 on 6 matching bases. V was cut by 3 bases and J by 0 bases, with 13 bases left in between. CDR1 and CDR2 (germline): SGDLS, YYNGEE. The CDR3 runs 17 residues. The CDR3 coding sequence is TGTGCCAGCAGCGCTAGGGGACTCCTCTCTGGGGCCAACGTCCTGACTTTC. It is translated as CASSARGLLSGANVLTF.

The chain links TRBV19 to TRBJ2-1; a weak D match, TRBD2 (5 bases). CDR3 length: 16 amino acids. Germline loops: CDR1 LNHDA, CDR2 SQIVND (reference sequence). V was clipped by 5 bases and J by 0 bases, with 14 bases between them. DNA of the CDR3: TGTGCCAGTAGTTCGACAAGACTAAGCTCCTACAATGAGCAGTTCTTC. It is translated as CASSSTRLSSYNEQFF.

V is TRBV11-3 and J is TRBJ2-5; the D gene could be TRBD1 or TRBD2 (5 bases each). V lost 1 base to trimming and J lost 1 base, with 13 bases between them. The germline V gene has CDR1 SGHNT and CDR2 YENEEA. This CDR3 is 16 amino acids long. CDR3 DNA sequence: TGTGCCAGCAGCTTAGCCTTCGGGACGGTCCAAGAGACCCAGTACTTC. It codes for CASSLAFGTVQETQYF.

The chain has TRBV18 and TRBJ2-3; D not certain. The CDR3 totals 16 residues. The germline CDR1 and CDR2 sequences are KGHSH and LQKENI. With 3 bases removed from V and 1 base from J, the gap between germline ends came to 14 bases. CDR3: CASSPQATGGTDTQYF. DNA for the CDR3: TGTGCCAGCTCACCCCAAGCCACGGGTGGCACAGATACGCAGTATTTT. Using reference TRBV18 and TRBJ2-3 for the parts outside the CDR3, the full variable domain is NAGVMQNPRHLVRRRGQEARLRCSPMKGHSHVYWYRQLPEEGLKFMVYLQKENIIDESGMPKERFSAEFPKEGPSILRIQQVVRGDSAAYFCASSPQATGGTDTQYFGPGTRLTVL.

The chain combines TRBV4-1 with TRBJ1-3, with D possibly TRBD1 on 6 matching bases. Germline V gene sequence: CDR1 MGHRA, CDR2 YSYEKL. The V end lost 0 bases, the J end lost 4 bases, and 10 bases lay between the germline ends. The CDR3 contains 15 residues. CDR3 sequence reads: CASSQDGQGGNTIYF. The CDR3 DNA sequence: TGCGCCAGCAGCCAAGATGGGCAGGGGGGAAACACCATATATTTT.

This clone was observed once. The chain recombines TRBV10-3 with TRBJ2-3, with 7 bases lining up with TRBD2. Germline lookup yields CDR1 ENHRY and CDR2 SYGVKD. CDR3 length: 15 residues. Trimming took 6 bases from V and 0 from J; bases not matched to a gene: 6. The CDR3 protein is CAISLRGSSTDTQYF. The CDR3 DNA reads TGTGCCATCAGCCTGCGGGGGTCTAGCACAGATACGCAGTATTTT.